One T cell receptor beta chain is described in this entry. Data came from immunoSEQ multiplex PCR; TCRdb stores just in-frame clones and leaves some out. The sample has roughly 64,000 clones; around 84% are singletons. This entry belongs to a study of OX40 agonist ivuxolimab in advanced cancers. About the study: Eligibility admitted prior anti-PD-1, anti-PD-L1 or anti-CTLA-4 therapy; about 40% had some.

The CDR3 extends over 16 amino acids. V was trimmed by 2 bases and J by 9 bases, leaving 20 bases between them. Per the germline V gene, CDR1 is MNHNY and CDR2 is SVGAGI (reference sequence). The chain carries TRBV6-6 and TRBJ2-1; tentatively, D is TRBD1 or TRBD2 (5 bases each). The source is an adult with an advanced solid tumor such as melanoma, head and neck, liver or kidney cancer. This material consisted of CD4+ or CD8+ T cells sorted from blood, taken in a trial of the OX40 agonist ivuxolimab. In DNA form, the CDR3 reads TGTGCCAGCAGTTACGGGGGAAGGTCGGACTGGGGTGAGCAGTTCTTC. Protein: CASSYGGRSDWGEQFF.